This TCR beta chain came from a study of T cell changes during pregnancy in multiple sclerosis. Repertoires were generated with immunoSEQ multiplex PCR, while TCRdb's copy carries only in-frame clones and drops some. The sample lists nearly 110,000 clones, about 90% occurring once. V shed 2 bases and J shed 4 bases, with 17 bases lying between them. This CDR3 has 16 amino acids. In germline, CDR1 is KGHSH, CDR2 LQKENI. The chain couples TRBV18 to TRBJ1-1, with D possibly matching TRBD1 (6 bases). This TCR came from a female donor with multiple sclerosis, enrolled in a pregnancy study. This material consisted of peripheral blood, taken before pregnancy. CDR3: CASSPSIQGIATEAFF. The DNA for the CDR3 is TGTGCCAGCTCACCAAGCATCCAGGGGATAGCCACTGAAGCTTTCTTT.